Below, one T cell receptor (beta chain) is given with its context. The record originates from a study of blood T cell repertoires in COVID-19. V lost 3 bases to trimming and J lost 4 bases, with 19 bases between them. CDR3 length: 17 residues. CDR1 LGHNT and CDR2 FRNRAP come from the germline V gene. Assay used: immunoSEQ multiplex PCR; TCRdb lists only in-frame clones, some missing. The sample carries around 130,000 clones, 70% to 85% recorded once. The sample consisted of peripheral blood. This TCR was sampled from a woman in her fifties or sixties with acute or convalescent COVID-19. V gene TRBV12-5 combines with J gene TRBJ1-3; tentatively, D is TRBD1 (6 bases). DNA for the CDR3: TGTGCTAGTGGTTTCGAAACGACAGGTTCCTTAGGAAACACCATATATTTT. Its protein product is CASGFETTGSLGNTIYF.